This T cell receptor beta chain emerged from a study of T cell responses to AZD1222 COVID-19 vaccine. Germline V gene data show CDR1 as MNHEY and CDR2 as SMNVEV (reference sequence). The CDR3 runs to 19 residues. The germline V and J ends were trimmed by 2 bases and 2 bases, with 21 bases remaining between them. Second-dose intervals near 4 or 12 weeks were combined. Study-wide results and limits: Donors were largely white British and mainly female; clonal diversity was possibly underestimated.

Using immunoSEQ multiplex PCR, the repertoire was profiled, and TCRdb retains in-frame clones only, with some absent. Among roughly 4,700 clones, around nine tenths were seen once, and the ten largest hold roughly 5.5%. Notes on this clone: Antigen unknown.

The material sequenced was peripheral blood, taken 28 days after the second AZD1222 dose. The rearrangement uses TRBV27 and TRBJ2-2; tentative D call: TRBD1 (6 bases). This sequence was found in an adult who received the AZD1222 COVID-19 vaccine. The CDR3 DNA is TGTGCCAGCAGTTTAAGAACAGGGTGGCGGGCGGGCAACACCGGGGAGCTGTTTTTT. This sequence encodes CASSLRTGWRAGNTGELFF.